Below, one TCR beta chain is given with its context. Its target is unknown. CDR3 length: 17 residues. V lost 0 bases and J lost 0, with 12 bases in between. Germline loops: CDR1 SGHVS, CDR2 FQNEAQ. Repertoires were generated with immunoSEQ multiplex PCR, while TCRdb's copy carries only in-frame clones and drops some. Of roughly 600 clones in the sample, about three quarters were seen once. This research-autopsy study prospectively enrolled adult allogeneic hematopoietic cell transplant recipients with steroid-refractory graft-versus-host disease. GI sites, liver, skin and spleen were taken after median 9.75 post-mortem hours. The sample is drawn from a study of tissue T cells after allogeneic stem cell transplantation. Study-level findings and limits: Limitations included a small, clinically heterogeneous cohort and limited sampling depth.

The rearrangement joins TRBV7-8 to TRBJ1-5, with a tentative D call TRBD1 (5 bases). The starting material was duodenal tissue, obtained at autopsy. The source of this sequence is a female patient aged 40 to 69 with steroid-refractory graft-versus-host disease after an allogeneic stem cell transplant. A share of the T cells may be of graft donor origin. CDR3 amino acids: CASSLAWGDNSNQPQHF. The CDR3 DNA follows: TGTGCCAGCAGCTTAGCCTGGGGGGATAATAGCAATCAGCCCCAGCATTTT.